This T cell receptor beta chain was found in a study of blood T cells in healthy people across ages. Around 9 milliliters of peripheral blood were drawn from each donor into EDTA-treated tubes. Study results and caveats: Age brought a roughly linear fall in TCR beta diversity measured per million T cells. Possibly, changes in expanded clonotypes were confounded because donor CMV status was unknown.

The second PCR ran roughly 6 to 11 cycles with a sample-barcoded 5' primer and J-beta primers. Each CDR3 protein gets one entry after TCRdb re-called the 5' RACE reads with MiXCR. The data show some 1 million distinct CDR3 sequences, with more than 35% seen just once and over 15% held by the top ten. Concerning this clonotype: Its antigen is unidentified.

This sequence was found in a woman aged 55 to 70 in good health. The sequencing sample was made of blood.

The CDR3 coding sequence is TGTGCCAGCAGCGGGCGACGGGGGGACGAGCAGTACTTC. Translated, it gives CASSGRRGDEQYF. The genes are TRBV7-2 and TRBJ2-7, with TRBD2 matching 7 bases. V shed 5 bases, J shed 5 bases, and the junction held 6 bases outside the gene matches. Germline loops: CDR1 SGHTA, CDR2 FQGNSA. This CDR3 spans 13 amino acids.